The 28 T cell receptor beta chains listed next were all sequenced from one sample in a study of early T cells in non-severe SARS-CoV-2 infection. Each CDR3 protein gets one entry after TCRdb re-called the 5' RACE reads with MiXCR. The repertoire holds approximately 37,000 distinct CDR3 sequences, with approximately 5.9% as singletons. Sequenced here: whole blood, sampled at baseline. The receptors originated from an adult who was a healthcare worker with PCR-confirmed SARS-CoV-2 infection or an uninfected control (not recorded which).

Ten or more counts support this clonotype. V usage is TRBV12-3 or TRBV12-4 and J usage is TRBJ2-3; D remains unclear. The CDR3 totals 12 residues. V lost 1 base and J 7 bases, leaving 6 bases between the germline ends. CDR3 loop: CASSLVGYTQYF. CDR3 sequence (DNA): TGTGCCAGCAGTTTAGTAGGTTATACGCAGTATTTT.

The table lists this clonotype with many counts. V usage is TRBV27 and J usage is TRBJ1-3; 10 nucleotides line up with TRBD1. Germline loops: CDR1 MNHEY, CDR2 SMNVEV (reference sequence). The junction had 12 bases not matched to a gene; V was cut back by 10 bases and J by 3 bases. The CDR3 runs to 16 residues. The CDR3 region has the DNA TGTGCCACCCCGTCGGGACAGGGGTGCTTTGGAAACACCATATATTTT. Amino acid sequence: CATPSGQGCFGNTIYF.

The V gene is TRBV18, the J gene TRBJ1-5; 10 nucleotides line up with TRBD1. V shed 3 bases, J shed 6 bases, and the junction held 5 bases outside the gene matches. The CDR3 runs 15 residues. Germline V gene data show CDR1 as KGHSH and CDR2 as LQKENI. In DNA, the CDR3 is TGTGCCAGCTCACCTCCGGGACAGGGGAGTCAGCCCCAGCATTTT. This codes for CASSPPGQGSQPQHF.

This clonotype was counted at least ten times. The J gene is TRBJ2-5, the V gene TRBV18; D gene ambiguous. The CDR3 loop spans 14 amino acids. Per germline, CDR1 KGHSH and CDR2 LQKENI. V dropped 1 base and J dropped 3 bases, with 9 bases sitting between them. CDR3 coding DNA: TGTGCCAGCTCACCACTGGGCAGAAAAGAGACCCAGTACTTC. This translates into CASSPLGRKETQYF.

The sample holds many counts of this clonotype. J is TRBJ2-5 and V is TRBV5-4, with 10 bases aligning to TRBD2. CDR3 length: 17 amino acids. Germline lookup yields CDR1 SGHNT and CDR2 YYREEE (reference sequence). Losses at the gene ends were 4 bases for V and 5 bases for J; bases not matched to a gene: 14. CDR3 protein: CASSQTPLAGAGETQYF. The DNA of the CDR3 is TGTGCCAGCAGCCAAACGCCGCTAGCGGGAGCGGGGGAGACCCAGTACTTC. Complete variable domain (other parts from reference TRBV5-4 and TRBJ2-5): ETGVTQSPTHLIKTRGQQVTLRCSSQSGHNTVSWYQQALGQGPQFIFQYYREEENGRGNFPPRFSGLQFPNYSSELNVNALELDDSALYLCASSQTPLAGAGETQYFGPGTRLLVL.

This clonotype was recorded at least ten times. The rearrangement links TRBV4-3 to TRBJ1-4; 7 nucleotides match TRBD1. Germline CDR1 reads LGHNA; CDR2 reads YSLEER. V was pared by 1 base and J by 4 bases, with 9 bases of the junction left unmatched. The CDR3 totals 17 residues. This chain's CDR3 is CASSQGQGTSGNEKLFF. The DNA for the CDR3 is TGCGCCAGCAGCCAAGGACAGGGAACTTCTGGTAATGAAAAACTGTTTTTT.

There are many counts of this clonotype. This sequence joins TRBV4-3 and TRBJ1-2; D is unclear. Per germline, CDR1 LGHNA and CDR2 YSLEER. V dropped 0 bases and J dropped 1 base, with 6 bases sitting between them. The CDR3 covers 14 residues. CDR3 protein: CASSQERINYGYTF. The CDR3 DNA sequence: TGCGCCAGCAGCCAAGAGAGGATTAACTATGGCTACACCTTC.

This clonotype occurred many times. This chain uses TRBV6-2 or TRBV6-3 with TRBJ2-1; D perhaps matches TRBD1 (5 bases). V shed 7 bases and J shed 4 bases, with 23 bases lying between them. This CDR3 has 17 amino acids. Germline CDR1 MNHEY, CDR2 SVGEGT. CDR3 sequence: CASTYAKGSVGYNEQFF. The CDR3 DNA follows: TGTGCCAGCACCTATGCCAAGGGGTCCGTCGGGTACAATGAGCAGTTCTTC.

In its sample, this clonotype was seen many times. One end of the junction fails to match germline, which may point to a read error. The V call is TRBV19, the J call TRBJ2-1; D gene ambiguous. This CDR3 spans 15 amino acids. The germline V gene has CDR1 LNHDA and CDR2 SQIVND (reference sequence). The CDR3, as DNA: TGTGCCAGTAGTCTAGACTCCCCCGTTGAGAATGAGCAGTTCTTC. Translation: CASSLDSPVENEQFF.

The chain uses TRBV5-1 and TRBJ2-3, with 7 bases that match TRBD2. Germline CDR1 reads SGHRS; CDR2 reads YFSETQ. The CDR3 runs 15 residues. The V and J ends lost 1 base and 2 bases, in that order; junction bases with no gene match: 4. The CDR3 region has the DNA TGCGCCAGCAGCTTGATCGCGGGAGTCACAGATACGCAGTATTTT. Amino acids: CASSLIAGVTDTQYF.

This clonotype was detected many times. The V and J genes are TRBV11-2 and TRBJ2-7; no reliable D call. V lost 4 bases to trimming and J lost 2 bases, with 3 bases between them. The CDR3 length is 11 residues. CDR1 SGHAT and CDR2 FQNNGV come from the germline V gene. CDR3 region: CASSWTYEQYF. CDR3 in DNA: TGTGCCAGCAGCTGGACCTACGAGCAGTACTTC.

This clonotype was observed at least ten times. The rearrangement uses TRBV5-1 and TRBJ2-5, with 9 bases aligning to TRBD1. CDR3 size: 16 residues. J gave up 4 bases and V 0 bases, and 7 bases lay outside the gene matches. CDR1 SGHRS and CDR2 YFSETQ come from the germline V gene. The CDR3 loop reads CASSLDLTGGRETQYF. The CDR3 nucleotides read TGCGCCAGCAGCTTGGACTTAACAGGGGGCCGAGAGACCCAGTACTTC. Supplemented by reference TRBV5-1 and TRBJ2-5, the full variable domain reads KAGVTQTPRYLIKTRGQQVTLSCSPISGHRSVSWYQQTPGQGLQFLFEYFSETQRNKGNFPGRFSGRQFSNSRSEMNVSTLELGDSALYLCASSLDLTGGRETQYFGPGTRLLVL.

CDR3 residues: CASSLVMGRDEQYF. CDR3 sequence (DNA): TGCGCCAGCAGCTTGGTAATGGGGCGCGACGAGCAGTACTTC. V gene TRBV5-1 combines with J gene TRBJ2-7; maybe TRBD1 (5 bases). V lost 0 bases to trimming and J lost 5 bases, with 12 bases between them. The CDR3 totals 14 residues. The V gene's germline CDR1 is SGHRS and CDR2 YFSETQ.

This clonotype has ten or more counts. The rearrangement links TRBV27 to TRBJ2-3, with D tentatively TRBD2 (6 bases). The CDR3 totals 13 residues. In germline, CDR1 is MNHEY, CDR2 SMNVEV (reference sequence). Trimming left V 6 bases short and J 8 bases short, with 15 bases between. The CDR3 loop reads CASSLNGSPTQYF. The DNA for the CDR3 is TGTGCCAGCAGCCTCAACGGGAGCCCTACGCAGTATTTT.

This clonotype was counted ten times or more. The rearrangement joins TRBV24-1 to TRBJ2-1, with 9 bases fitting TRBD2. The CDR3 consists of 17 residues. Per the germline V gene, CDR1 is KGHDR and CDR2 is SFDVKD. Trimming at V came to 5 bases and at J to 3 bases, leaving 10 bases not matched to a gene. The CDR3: CATSALSTSGYYNEQFF. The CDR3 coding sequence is TGTGCCACCAGTGCCCTTTCGACTAGCGGCTACTACAATGAGCAGTTCTTC.

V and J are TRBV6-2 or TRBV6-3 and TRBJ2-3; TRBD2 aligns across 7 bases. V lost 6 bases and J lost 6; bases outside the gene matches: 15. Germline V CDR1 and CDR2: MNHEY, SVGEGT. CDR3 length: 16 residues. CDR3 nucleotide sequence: TGTGCCAGCAGCAAAGGGCTAGCGGTCGTCCGGGATACGCAGTATTTT. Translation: CASSKGLAVVRDTQYF.

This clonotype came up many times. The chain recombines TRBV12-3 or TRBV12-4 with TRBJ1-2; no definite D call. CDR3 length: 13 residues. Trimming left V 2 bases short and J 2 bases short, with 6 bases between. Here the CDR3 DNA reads TGTGCCAGCAGTTTACGGCGGAACTATGGCTACACCTTC. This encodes CASSLRRNYGYTF.

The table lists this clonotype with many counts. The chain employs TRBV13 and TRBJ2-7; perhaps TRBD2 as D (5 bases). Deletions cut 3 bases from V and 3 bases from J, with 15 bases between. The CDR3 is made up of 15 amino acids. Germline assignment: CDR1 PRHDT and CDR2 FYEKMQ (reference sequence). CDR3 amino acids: CASSFIRVGDYEQYF. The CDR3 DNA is TGTGCCAGCAGCTTTATACGGGTCGGGGACTACGAGCAGTACTTC.

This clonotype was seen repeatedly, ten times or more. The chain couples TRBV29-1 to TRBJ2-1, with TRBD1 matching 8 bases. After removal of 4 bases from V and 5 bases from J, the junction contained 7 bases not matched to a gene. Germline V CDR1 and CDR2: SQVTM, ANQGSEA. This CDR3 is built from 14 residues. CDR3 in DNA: TGCAGCGTTGGTGAGCAGGGGGCGAACAATGAGCAGTTCTTC. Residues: CSVGEQGANNEQFF.

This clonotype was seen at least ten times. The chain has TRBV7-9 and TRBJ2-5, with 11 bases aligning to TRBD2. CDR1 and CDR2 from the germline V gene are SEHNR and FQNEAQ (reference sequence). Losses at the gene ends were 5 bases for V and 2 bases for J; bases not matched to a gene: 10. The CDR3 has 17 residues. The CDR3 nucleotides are TGTGCCAGCAGCCTAATCCCCGGGACTAGCGGTCAAGAGACCCAGTACTTC. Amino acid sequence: CASSLIPGTSGQETQYF.

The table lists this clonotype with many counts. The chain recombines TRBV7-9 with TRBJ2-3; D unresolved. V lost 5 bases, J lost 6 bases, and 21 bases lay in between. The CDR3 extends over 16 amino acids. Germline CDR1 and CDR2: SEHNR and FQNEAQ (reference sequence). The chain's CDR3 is CASSPWTANDVDTQYF. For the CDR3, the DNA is TGTGCCAGCAGCCCCTGGACGGCTAATGATGTGGATACGCAGTATTTT.

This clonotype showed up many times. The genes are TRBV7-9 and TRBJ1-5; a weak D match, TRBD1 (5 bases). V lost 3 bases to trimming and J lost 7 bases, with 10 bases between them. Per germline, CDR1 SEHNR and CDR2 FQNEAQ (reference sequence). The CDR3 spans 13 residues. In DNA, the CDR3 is TGTGCCAGCAGCTTGGGGGGATCCCAGCCCCAGCATTTT. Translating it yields CASSLGGSQPQHF.

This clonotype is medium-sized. CDR3 sequence reads: CASSPGLAGVSGTQYF. CDR3 in DNA: TGTGCCAGCAGCCCGGGACTAGCGGGAGTGAGTGGTACGCAGTATTTT. The genes are TRBV11-3 and TRBJ2-3; 14 bases align to TRBD2. The trim removed 5 bases at V and 8 bases at J, leaving 9 bases unmatched. Germline values: CDR1 SGHNT, CDR2 YENEEA. This CDR3 has 16 residues. The full variable domain, completed using reference TRBV11-3 and TRBJ2-3, is EAGVVQSPRYKIIEKKQPVAFWCNPISGHNTLYWYLQNLGQGPELLIRYENEEAVDDSQLPKDRFSAERLKGVDSTLKIQPAELGDSAVYLCASSPGLAGVSGTQYFGPGTRLTVL.

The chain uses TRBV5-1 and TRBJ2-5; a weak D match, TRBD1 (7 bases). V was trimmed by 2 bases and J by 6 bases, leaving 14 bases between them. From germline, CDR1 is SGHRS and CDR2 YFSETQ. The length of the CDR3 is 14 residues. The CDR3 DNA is TGCGCCAGCAGCTTTACAGGGGCGGGAAAGACCCAGTACTTC. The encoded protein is CASSFTGAGKTQYF.

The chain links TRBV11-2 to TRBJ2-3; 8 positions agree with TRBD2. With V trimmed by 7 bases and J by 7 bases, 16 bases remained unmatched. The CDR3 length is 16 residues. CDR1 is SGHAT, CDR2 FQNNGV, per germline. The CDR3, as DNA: TGTGCCAGCACCATGGGGAGTAGCGGGATCGGAAATACGCAGTATTTT. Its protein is CASTMGSSGIGNTQYF.

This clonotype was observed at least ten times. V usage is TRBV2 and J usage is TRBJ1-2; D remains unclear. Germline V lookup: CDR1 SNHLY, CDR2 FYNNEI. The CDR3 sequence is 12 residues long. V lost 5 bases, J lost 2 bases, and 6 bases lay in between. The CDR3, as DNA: TGTGCCAGCAGTAGGGTAAACTATGGCTACACCTTC. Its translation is CASSRVNYGYTF.

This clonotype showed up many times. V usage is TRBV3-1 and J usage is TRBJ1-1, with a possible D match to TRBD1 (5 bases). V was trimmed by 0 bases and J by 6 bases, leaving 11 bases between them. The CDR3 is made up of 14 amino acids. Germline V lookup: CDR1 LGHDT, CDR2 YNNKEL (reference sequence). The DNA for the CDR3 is TGTGCCAGCAGCCAAGATACTCGGGGCGCTGAAGCTTTCTTT. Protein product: CASSQDTRGAEAFF.

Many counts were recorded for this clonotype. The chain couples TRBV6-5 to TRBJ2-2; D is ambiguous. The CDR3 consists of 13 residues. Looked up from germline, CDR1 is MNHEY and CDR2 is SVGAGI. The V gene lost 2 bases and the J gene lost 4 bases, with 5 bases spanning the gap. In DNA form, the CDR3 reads TGTGCCAGCAGTTACAGCGTCACCGGGGAGCTGTTTTTT. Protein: CASSYSVTGELFF.